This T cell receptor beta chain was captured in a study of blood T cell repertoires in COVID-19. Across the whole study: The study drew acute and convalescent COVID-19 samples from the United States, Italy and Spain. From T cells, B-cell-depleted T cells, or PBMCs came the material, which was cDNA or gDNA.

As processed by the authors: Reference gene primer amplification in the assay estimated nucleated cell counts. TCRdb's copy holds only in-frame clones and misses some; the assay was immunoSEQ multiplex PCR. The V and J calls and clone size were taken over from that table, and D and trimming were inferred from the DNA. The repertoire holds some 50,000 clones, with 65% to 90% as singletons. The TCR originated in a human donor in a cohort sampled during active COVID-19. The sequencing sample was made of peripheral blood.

The CDR3 spells CASSPGLAVSYEQYF. DNA of the CDR3: TGTGCCAGTAGTCCGGGACTAGCCGTCTCCTACGAGCAGTACTTC. This sequence joins TRBV19 and TRBJ2-7; 9 bases are shared with TRBD2. The trim removed 5 bases at V and 0 bases at J, leaving 5 bases unmatched. Germline-derived CDR1 and CDR2 are LNHDA and SQIVND (reference sequence). The CDR3 runs 15 residues.